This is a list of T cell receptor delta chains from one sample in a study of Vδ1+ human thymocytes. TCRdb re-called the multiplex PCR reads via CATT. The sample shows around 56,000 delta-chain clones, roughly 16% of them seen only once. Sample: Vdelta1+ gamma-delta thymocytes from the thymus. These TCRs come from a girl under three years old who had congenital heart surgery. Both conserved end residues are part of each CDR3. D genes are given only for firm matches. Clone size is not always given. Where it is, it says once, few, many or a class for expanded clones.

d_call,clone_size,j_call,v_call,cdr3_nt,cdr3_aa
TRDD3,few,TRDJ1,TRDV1,TGTGCTCTTGGGAGATATCTACGGGGCTGGGGGACAAACACCGATAAACTCATCTTT,CALGRYLRGWGTNTDKLIF
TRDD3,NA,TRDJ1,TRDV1,TGTGCTCTTGGGGAATCTGGGGCCTCCCCCTTTACTGGGGGATACACCGATAAACTCATCTTT,CALGESGASPFTGGYTDKLIF
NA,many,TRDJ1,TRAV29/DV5,TGTGCAGCAAGTCGGGTACTTCCTACTCTGGGGGACCCGTACACCGATAAACTCATCTTT,CAASRVLPTLGDPYTDKLIF
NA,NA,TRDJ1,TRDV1,TGTGCTCTTGGGGAACTCTTGGGCTACCGATCGAGCCGGATACAAACCGATAAACTCATCTTT,CALGELLGYRSSRIQTDKLIF
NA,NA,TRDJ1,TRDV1,TGTGCTCTTGGGGAACTTCGAACGGGACCCCCGTACACCGATAAACTCATCTTT,CALGELRTGPPYTDKLIF
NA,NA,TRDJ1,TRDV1,TGTGCTCTTGGGGAACTGAGAGCCTACCGGTGGACCGATAAACCCATCTTT,CALGELRAYRWTDKPIF
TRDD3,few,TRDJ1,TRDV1,TGTGCTCTTGGGGCCGGGTTGGGGGATACGCGGAGCGATAAACTCATCTTT,CALGAGLGDTRSDKLIF
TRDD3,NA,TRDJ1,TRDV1,TGTGCTCTTGGGGAATCTCCATTGGGGGACGACACCGATAAACTCATCTTT,CALGESPLGDDTDKLIF
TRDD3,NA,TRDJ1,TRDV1,TGTGCTCTTGGGGAACTACCTGGGGGACCCCCTACCGATAAACTCATCTTT,CALGELPGGPPTDKLIF
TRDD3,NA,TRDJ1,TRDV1,TGTGCTCTTGGGGAACTCCGGCGTACTGGGGGACTGTACACCGATAAACTCATCTTT,CALGELRRTGGLYTDKLIF
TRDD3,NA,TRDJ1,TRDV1,TGTGCTCTTGGGGAAATCTACCTTACTGGGGGATACGATAAACTCATCTTT,CALGEIYLTGGYDKLIF
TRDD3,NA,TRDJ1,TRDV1,TGTGCTCTTGGGGAGCCTTCCTATCCTGGGGGATACTTCGGCACCGATAAACTCATCTTT,CALGEPSYPGGYFGTDKLIF
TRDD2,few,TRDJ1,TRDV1,TGTGCTCTTGGGGAACCTCCCTTTCCTACGTTGAGATTTCACCTGTGTAACACCGATAAACTCATCTTT,CALGEPPFPTLRFHLCNTDKLIF
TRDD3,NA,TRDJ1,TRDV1,TGTGCTCTTGGGGAAGGAATCCTACAGAGTTACTGGGGGATGCACAATTACACCGATAAACTCATCTTT,CALGEGILQSYWGMHNYTDKLIF
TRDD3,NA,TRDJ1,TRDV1,TGTGCTCTTGGGGAATCCTTCCTACGAAGGTGGGGGATACGGGAGGGCACCGATAAACTCATCTTT,CALGESFLRRWGIREGTDKLIF
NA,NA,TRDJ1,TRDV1,TGTGCTCTTGGGGAACAAGGGAGGATACCGCACACCGATAAACTCATCTTT,CALGEQGRIPHTDKLIF
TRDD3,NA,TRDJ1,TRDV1,TGTGCTCTTGGGGAACTAGAGGTTTCCGCCTTTATACTGGGGGATACGCCTAACGCCTTGTACACCGATAAACTCATCTTT,CALGELEVSAFILGDTPNALYTDKLIF
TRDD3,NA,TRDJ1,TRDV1,TGTGCTCTTGGGGAACTTACAAACCCCACAACCTTAAGCCTCGGGGGATACGTCGTCACCGATAAACTCATCTTT,CALGELTNPTTLSLGGYVVTDKLIF